The T cell receptor (beta chain) under discussion was sequenced for a study of T cell repertoires in cytomegalovirus infection (dated by TCRdb to between 2018 and 2021). Turning to the overall study: The peptide stimulations were aimed at well-studied HLA-B-restricted epitopes as well as recently identified HLA-C-restricted CMV epitopes, whose presentation resists viral immunomodulation. Donor HLA type was relevant to the analysis, as public TCR beta signatures indicated carriage of CMV infection together with the matching HLA type.

The germline V gene gives CDR1 as SGHTA and CDR2 as FQGNSA. V is cut back by 1 base and J by 3 bases, with 3 bases in the junction unmatched. Including cysteine and phenylalanine, the CDR3 has 14 amino acids. The DNA shown is the 42-base CDR3, in frame from base 1. Beyond this particular receptor, the publication reports: In both this cohort and an independent cohort of more than 350 donors, the cumulative frequency of public TCR beta family members distinguished carriers of CMV infection plus the relevant HLA type. The ex vivo response was dominated by HLA-C-restricted CMV-specific TCR beta clonotypes, and the single most frequent clonotype in two of eight donors was supplied by these HLA-C-restricted clonotypes.

According to the study, the label for this sample's treatment or condition signals: in vitro stimulation with specific CMV peptide epitopes to enrich CMV-specific T cells. TCRdb shows the sequencer as Illumina HiSeq 1500. TCRdb applied fastp at Q25 and MiXCR to the public reads, then kept only in-frame beta chains. CDR3 protein duplicates are merged, each entry listing the most common genes and DNA. Counted in this sample were 150,000 or so distinct CDR3 sequences; about 20% of them appeared once. Of the sample, 25% is held by the ten largest clones. This clonotype was counted only a few times. Its specific antigen is unknown. One base away there is no much larger clone; base qualities are not given.

The chain is made from TRBV7-2 and TRBJ2-7, with 7 central nucleotides matching TRBD1. The material sequenced was CD8+ T cells from cultured PBMCs, taken from culture after CMV antigen stimulation. This sequence was found in a human donor in good health (CMV status not recorded). Some clones in this sample may be carry-over from other donors' samples. The bases are TGTGCCAGCAGCTTAGAGGGGGCGGGCTACGAGCAGTACTTC. This encodes CASSLEGAGYEQYF.